Detailed here is one TCR beta chain. Its antigen remains undetermined. The junction differs from germline at one of its ends, possibly a read error. This record comes from a study of blood T cell repertoires in COVID-19 (dated by TCRdb to the early 2020s). Study-wide context: Collaborator samples came from the United States, Italy and Spain and covered acute and convalescent phases of COVID-19. The samples were drawn from two sources: the first 160 participants of the ongoing ImmuneRACE study, and 1,000 to 1,500 subjects contributed by 6 global collaborators. Nearly every sample came with metadata listing a de-identified subject ID, COVID-19 status, age in years and sex. Subjects who had been exposed to COVID-19, were actively infected with it, or had recovered from it provided the deeply sampled blood TCRbeta repertoires that made up the dataset. The material from the prospective study consisted of cDNA or gDNA derived from T cells, B-cell-depleted T cells, or PBMCs. HLA class I and class II types, where available, came from metadata supplied by the sample provider rather than from assay-based typing. A freely available public database, intended as a resource for researchers studying the immune response to SARS-CoV-2, is where the repertoires were released. Findings and caveats that apply to the study as a whole: How much clinical and demographic metadata was included differed by source and by participant, and the metadata was provided uncurated.

Each collaborating institution followed its own protocols to collect whole blood in K2EDTA tubes. For TCRbeta analysis, collaborators shipped samples as frozen whole blood, isolated PBMCs, or DNA extracted from either of those sample types. The immunoSEQ Assay, a bias-controlled multiplex PCR, was used to amplify TCRbeta CDR3 regions from genomic DNA. On the authors' methods: The number of nucleated cells in each sample was estimated from the amplification of reference gene primers within the assay. To quantify the absolute abundance of each unique TCRbeta CDR3 rearrangement, sequence reads were collapsed and filtered. For each sample, productive Simpson clonality was calculated by taking the square root of Simpson's diversity index across productive rearrangements. Drawn from immuneACCESS, this table holds only the in-frame rearrangements with V and J called that TCRdb kept. Clones are partly lost; checked studies trace under half to an unresolved V gene and leave the rest unexplained. V and J calls and clone size are those listed in that table; D and trimming were worked out from the DNA. This sample holds approximately 410,000 clones; just over 85% were observed only once. Together, the top ten hold roughly 1.4% of the sample.

Taken from the germline V gene (reference sequence), the CDR1 and CDR2 loops are MNHEY and SMNVEV. There are 13 amino acids in the CDR3, from cysteine to phenylalanine inclusive. Of all the DNA, just the CDR3 is kept, 39 bases in frame from base 1. The sample consisted of peripheral blood. Here the chain combines TRBV27 and TRBJ1-2, with an unclear D gene assignment. The sequence was obtained from a woman aged 25-40 years with active or convalescent COVID-19. The CDR3 region has the sequence CASGFGGNYGYTF. DNA sequence: TGTGCCAGCGGTTTTGGCGGAAACTATGGCTACACCTTC.